The 6 T cell receptor beta chains presented below share a single source sample, sequenced in a study of blood T cell repertoires in COVID-19. The repertoire was sequenced with immunoSEQ multiplex PCR; TCRdb's copy has only in-frame clones and lacks some. The data contain tens of thousands of clones, roughly 76% of them singletons. Sequencing input: peripheral blood. Receptors originate from an elderly woman with active or convalescent COVID-19.

The V call is TRBV10-2, the J call TRBJ2-7, with TRBD1 matching over 9 bases. This CDR3 has 16 residues. CDR1 and CDR2 from the germline V gene are WSHSY and SAAADI. J lost 1 base, V lost 5 bases, and 9 bases had no gene match. The CDR3 DNA reads as TGCGCCAGCAGTTTTGGGCCGGGACAGGGATCCTACGAGCAGTACTTC. It encodes CASSFGPGQGSYEQYF.

The chain is built from TRBV2 and TRBJ1-5, with D uncertain. The CDR3 is 13 residues long. Trimming cost V 8 bases and J 4 bases, with 12 bases left between them. Germline CDR1 SNHLY, CDR2 FYNNEI. The CDR3 DNA sequence: TGTGCCAGCCTAGCCGCAAGAAATCAGCCCCAGCATTTT. This gives the protein CASLAARNQPQHF.

The V and J genes are TRBV25-1 and TRBJ2-5; D is undetermined. CDR1 and CDR2 (germline): MGHDK, SYGVNS. Trimming took off 2 bases at V and 5 bases at J, with 9 bases between the two ends. CDR3 length: 13 amino acids. The CDR3 loop reads CASSENFRETQYF. As DNA, the CDR3 is TGTGCCAGCAGTGAAAACTTCAGGGAGACCCAGTACTTC.

The V call is TRBV14, the J call TRBJ2-2, with D perhaps TRBD2 (5 bases). The length of the CDR3 is 16 residues. V gave up 1 base and J gave up 6 bases, with 15 bases separating them. Germline V CDR1 and CDR2: SGHDN, FVKESK. This CDR3 reads CASSQGVRRHAGELFF. As DNA, the CDR3 is TGTGCCAGCAGCCAAGGCGTAAGGAGGCACGCCGGGGAGCTGTTTTTT.

The rearrangement uses TRBV6-5 and TRBJ2-2; 7 nucleotides line up with TRBD1. From germline, CDR1 is MNHEY and CDR2 SVGAGI. Trimming took 7 bases from V and 5 from J; bases not matched to a gene: 10. The CDR3 spans 15 residues. In DNA, the CDR3 is TGTGCCAGCACCGAAAACTTACAGGGGACCGGGGAGCTGTTTTTT. Encoded protein: CASTENLQGTGELFF.

This chain joins TRBV29-1 and TRBJ2-3; 9 nucleotides align to TRBD2. CDR3 length: 16 residues. The trim removed 7 bases at V and 5 bases at J, leaving 16 bases unmatched. The germline V gene encodes CDR1 SQVTM and CDR2 ANQGSEA. Here the CDR3 reads CSAHDGGGGAGDTQYF. The CDR3 DNA follows: TGCAGCGCCCACGACGGGGGCGGGGGGGCCGGAGATACGCAGTATTTT.